This T cell receptor (beta chain) was identified in a study of T cells in Graves' hyperthyroidism and ophthalmopathy. Many counts were recorded for this clonotype. The antigen remains undetermined. General study findings and limits: The blood repertoire included most of the expanded thyroid clonotypes above 0.001.

The source material, RNA transcripts, was used to amplify TCR beta CDR3 regions. The TCR CDR3 was amplified in a first-round RT-PCR using the HTBI primer set. TCRdb itself ran the multiplex PCR reads through MiXCR, one entry per CDR3 protein. The sample contains 500,000 to 600,000 distinct CDR3 sequences, over 15% of which appear only once. The hyperthyroidism patients had all been newly diagnosed, and their disease duration was under 2 months. Their ages ranged from 18 to 65 years. CDR3 size: 14 residues. Trimming cost V 6 bases and J 5 bases, with 14 bases left between them. The germline CDR1 and CDR2 sequences are MNHEY and SMNVEV (reference sequence).

This clonotype originated in a woman younger than 30 with Graves' hyperthyroidism. Sequences were obtained from blood. The rearrangement links TRBV27 to TRBJ2-1; D might be TRBD1 or TRBD2, each matching 5 bases. CDR3 sequence: CASRESGRNNEQFF. The CDR3 region has the DNA TGTGCCAGCAGGGAATCGGGACGAAACAATGAGCAGTTCTTC.